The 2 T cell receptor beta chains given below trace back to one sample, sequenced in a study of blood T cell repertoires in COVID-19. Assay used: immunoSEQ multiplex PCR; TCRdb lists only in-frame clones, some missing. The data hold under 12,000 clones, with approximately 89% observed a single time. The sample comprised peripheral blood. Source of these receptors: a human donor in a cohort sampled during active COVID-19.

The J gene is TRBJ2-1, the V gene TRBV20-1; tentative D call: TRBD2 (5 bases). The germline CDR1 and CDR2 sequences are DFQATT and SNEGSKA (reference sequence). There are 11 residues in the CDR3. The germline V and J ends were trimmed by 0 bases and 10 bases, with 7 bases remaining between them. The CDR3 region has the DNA TGCAGTGCTAGAGATGGGAGCGAGCAGTTCTTC. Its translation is CSARDGSEQFF.

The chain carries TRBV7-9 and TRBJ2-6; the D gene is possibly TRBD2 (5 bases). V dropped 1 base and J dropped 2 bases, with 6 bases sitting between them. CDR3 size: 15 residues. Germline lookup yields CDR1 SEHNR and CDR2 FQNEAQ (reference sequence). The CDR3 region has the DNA TGTGCCAGCAGCTTAGGAGGGACTGGGGCCAACGTCCTGACTTTC. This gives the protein CASSLGGTGANVLTF.